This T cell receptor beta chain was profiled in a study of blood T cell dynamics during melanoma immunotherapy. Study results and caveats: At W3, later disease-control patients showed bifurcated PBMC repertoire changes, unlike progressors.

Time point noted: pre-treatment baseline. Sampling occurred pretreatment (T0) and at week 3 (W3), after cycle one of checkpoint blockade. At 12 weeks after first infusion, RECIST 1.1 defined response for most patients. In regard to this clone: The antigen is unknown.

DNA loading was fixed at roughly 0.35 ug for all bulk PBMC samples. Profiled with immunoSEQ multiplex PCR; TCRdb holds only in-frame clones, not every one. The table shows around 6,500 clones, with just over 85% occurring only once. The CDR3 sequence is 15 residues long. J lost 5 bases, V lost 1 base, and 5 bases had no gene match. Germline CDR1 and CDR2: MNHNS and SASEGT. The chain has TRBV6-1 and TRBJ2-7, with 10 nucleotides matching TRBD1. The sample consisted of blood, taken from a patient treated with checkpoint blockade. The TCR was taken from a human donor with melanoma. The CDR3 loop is CASSEETGTGDEQYF. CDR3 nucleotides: TGTGCCAGCAGTGAAGAGACCGGGACAGGGGACGAGCAGTACTTC.